Shown below are 18 T cell receptor beta chains from a single sample sequenced in a study of shared clonotypes between healthy human individuals. Some clones are missing from TCRdb's copy, which holds only in-frame ones; the method was immunoSEQ multiplex PCR. The sample includes hundreds of thousands of clones, roughly 95% of them seen just once. CD45RO-negative, CCR7-selected cells formed the naive CD8 fraction, which excluded terminally differentiated effector memory CD45RA+ cells. The sample taken for sequencing was naive CD8+ T cells sorted from blood. The receptors derive from a woman in her thirties in good health.

The V and J genes are TRBV2 and TRBJ2-3; D is unclear. CDR3 size: 15 residues. In germline, CDR1 is SNHLY, CDR2 FYNNEI. V was trimmed by 5 bases and J by 2 bases, leaving 14 bases between them. The CDR3 here is CASSQPPGLTDTQYF. CDR3 DNA sequence: TGTGCCAGCAGTCAGCCACCAGGCCTCACAGATACGCAGTATTTT.

The chain couples TRBV5-1 to TRBJ2-7, with TRBD1 identical over 7 bases. The CDR3 is 13 amino acids. The germline V gene has CDR1 SGHRS and CDR2 YFSETQ. V lost 5 bases and J lost 3; bases outside the gene matches: 5. The CDR3 sequence is CASSLGQVYEQYF. Here the CDR3 DNA reads TGCGCCAGCAGTTTAGGACAGGTCTACGAGCAGTACTTC. The full variable domain, completed using reference TRBV5-1 and TRBJ2-7, is KAGVTQTPRYLIKTRGQQVTLSCSPISGHRSVSWYQQTPGQGLQFLFEYFSETQRNKGNFPGRFSGRQFSNSRSEMNVSTLELGDSALYLCASSLGQVYEQYFGPGTRLTVT.

This clone was recorded once. This sequence joins TRBV10-2 and TRBJ2-7; 15 bases align to TRBD2. Trimming removed 3 bases from V and 6 bases from J; junction bases left unmatched: 6. Per germline, CDR1 WSHSY and CDR2 SAAADI. The CDR3 has 16 residues. CDR3 amino acids: CASSEGLAGGPGEQYF. CDR3 sequence (DNA): TGCGCCAGCAGTGAAGGACTAGCGGGAGGGCCGGGCGAGCAGTACTTC.

This clone showed up just a few times. This sequence joins TRBV27 and TRBJ2-2, with a tentative D call TRBD2 (6 bases). CDR3 length: 15 amino acids. The V gene's germline CDR1 is MNHEY and CDR2 SMNVEV (reference sequence). The V gene lost 0 bases and the J gene lost 4 bases, with 9 bases spanning the gap. CDR3 nucleotides: TGTGCCAGCAGTTTATCTCGCGGGGCCACCGGGGAGCTGTTTTTT. Translating it yields CASSLSRGATGELFF.

This clone was picked up one time. J is TRBJ2-2 and V is TRBV28; D tentatively fits TRBD1 or TRBD2 (5 bases each). The CDR3 totals 14 residues. V lost 8 bases and J lost 4, with 14 bases in between. Germline CDR1 and CDR2: MDHEN and SYDVKM. CDR3 nucleotide sequence: TGTGCCAGCCGAGGGGACGATTTCACCGGGGAGCTGTTTTTT. Translating it yields CASRGDDFTGELFF.

The CDR3 spells CASSTLTGLDEQYF. CDR3 nucleotide sequence: TGTGCCAGTAGTACCTTGACAGGATTGGACGAGCAGTACTTC. V and J are TRBV19 and TRBJ2-7; D might be TRBD1 (6 bases). Germline values: CDR1 LNHDA, CDR2 SQIVND (reference sequence). The CDR3 consists of 14 residues. V was trimmed by 4 bases and J by 5 bases, leaving 15 bases between them.

This rearrangement joins TRBV19 to TRBJ1-6; the D gene is possibly TRBD1 (5 bases). The CDR3 runs 15 residues. CDR1 and CDR2 from the germline V gene are LNHDA and SQIVND (reference sequence). Trimming took 1 base from V and 8 from J, leaving 12 bases between them. CDR3 in amino acids: CASSIGGTIDSPLHF. Written as DNA, the CDR3 is TGTGCCAGTAGTATAGGGGGGACTATAGATTCACCCCTCCACTTT.

This clone was counted once. The rearrangement uses TRBV7-8 and TRBJ2-1; unclear D gene. The germline CDR1 and CDR2 sequences are SGHVS and FQNEAQ. Trimming removed 5 bases from V and 8 bases from J, with 10 bases in between. The CDR3 spans 12 residues. The DNA for the CDR3 is TGTGCCAGCAGCCTCCTCCGGGATGAGCAGTTCTTC. Translated: CASSLLRDEQFF.

This clone was seen once. At one boundary the junction diverges from the germline segment, which might be a read error. The chain couples TRBV9 to TRBJ2-3, with D perhaps matching TRBD1 (5 bases). Germline CDR1 is SGDLS and CDR2 is YYNGEE. The CDR3 sequence is 14 residues long. The CDR3 loop is CASRVDSSTDTQYF. CDR3 nucleotides: TGTGCCAGCAGGGTAGACAGTTCCACAGATACGCAGTATTTT.

The chain employs TRBV27 and TRBJ1-5; D remains ambiguous. Trimming cost V 6 bases and J 3 bases, with 9 bases left between them. This CDR3 contains 13 residues. Looked up from germline, CDR1 is MNHEY and CDR2 is SMNVEV (reference sequence). In DNA, the CDR3 is TGTGCCAGCAGCAGCAGGATCAATCAGCCCCAGCATTTT. As protein: CASSSRINQPQHF.

V is TRBV5-5 and J is TRBJ2-2; D ambiguous. Trimming pared 5 bases from V and 7 bases from J, leaving 12 bases between. Germline-derived CDR1 and CDR2 are SGHKS and YYEKEE (reference sequence). This CDR3 has 13 amino acids. CDR3 loop: CASRQTQGGELFF. In nucleotides, the CDR3 is TGTGCCAGCAGACAAACTCAAGGCGGGGAGCTGTTTTTT.

The chain has TRBV7-9 and TRBJ2-7; TRBD1 is a possible D gene (6 bases). Germline values: CDR1 SEHNR, CDR2 FQNEAQ (reference sequence). The CDR3 has 13 amino acids. With 5 bases removed from V and 4 bases from J, the gap between germline ends came to 12 bases. CDR3 bases: TGTGCCAGCAGCGCGCGGACAGCATACGAGCAGTACTTC. It codes for CASSARTAYEQYF.

This clone has a single count. This chain uses TRBV7-9 with TRBJ2-3; D call uncertain. Germline loops: CDR1 SEHNR, CDR2 FQNEAQ (reference sequence). The CDR3 is 14 residues long. The germline V and J ends were trimmed by 2 bases and 4 bases, with 10 bases remaining between them. Here the CDR3 DNA reads TGTGCCAGCAGCTTACATGGAGAGGCAGATACGCAGTATTTT. It yields the protein CASSLHGEADTQYF.

This rearrangement joins TRBV5-6 to TRBJ2-7, with 8 bases fitting TRBD2. Germline V gives CDR1 SGHDT, CDR2 YYEEEE. With V trimmed by 0 bases and J by 2 bases, 7 bases remained unmatched. This CDR3 comprises 16 residues. This CDR3 reads CASSLAASGRTYEQYF. CDR3 nucleotides: TGTGCCAGCAGCTTGGCGGCTAGCGGGCGTACCTACGAGCAGTACTTC.

This clone was found many times. The chain links TRBV9 to TRBJ1-4, with a possible D match to TRBD1 (5 bases). This CDR3 is built from 14 residues. V lost 2 bases, J lost 6 bases, and 11 bases lay in between. Germline assignment: CDR1 SGDLS and CDR2 YYNGEE. CDR3 loop: CASSVGGTDEKLFF. Written as DNA, the CDR3 is TGTGCCAGCAGCGTGGGGGGGACGGATGAAAAACTGTTTTTT.

This chain joins TRBV19 and TRBJ1-6, with 8 positions matching TRBD1. Germline loops: CDR1 LNHDA, CDR2 SQIVND (reference sequence). This CDR3 is 15 amino acids long. J lost 9 bases, V lost 4 bases, and 8 bases had no gene match. CDR3 loop: CASSTLTGAFSPLHF. The CDR3 nucleotides are TGTGCCAGTAGTACCCTGACAGGGGCTTTTTCACCCCTCCACTTT.

A word on this clone: This sample includes further DNA sequences coding for the same CDR3. This sequence joins TRBV5-6 and TRBJ2-7, with a weak D call TRBD1 (5 bases). Germline-derived CDR1 and CDR2 are SGHDT and YYEEEE. The CDR3 is 12 residues long. V shed 5 bases and J shed 3 bases, with 9 bases lying between them. The CDR3 here is CASSVQGYEQYF. The CDR3 region has the DNA TGTGCCAGCAGTGTCCAGGGCTACGAGCAGTACTTC.

The J gene is TRBJ1-2, the V gene TRBV19; D is possibly TRBD1 (5 bases). V was trimmed by 5 bases and J by 4 bases, leaving 17 bases between them. The length of the CDR3 is 15 residues. CDR1 and CDR2 from the germline V gene are LNHDA and SQIVND (reference sequence). The CDR3 is CASSSPPQGFYGYTF. CDR3 DNA sequence: TGTGCCAGTAGTTCACCCCCCCAGGGCTTCTATGGCTACACCTTC.